Below are 8 T cell receptor beta chains sequenced from a single sample in a study of blood T cell repertoires in COVID-19. The table came from immunoSEQ multiplex PCR; TCRdb's copy has only in-frame clones and leaves some out. The sample contains 80,000 to 95,000 clones, about nine tenths of which appear only once. Source material: peripheral blood. The source of these receptors is a woman aged 45-65 years with active or convalescent COVID-19.

This chain links TRBV12-3 or TRBV12-4 with TRBJ1-2, with unresolved D. CDR3 length: 13 residues. The ends were cut back, 0 bases at V and 6 bases at J, with 8 bases in the middle. DNA for the CDR3: TGTGCCAGCAGTTTAGCGCCGGGGAATGGCTACACCTTC. The encoded protein is CASSLAPGNGYTF.

The chain is built from TRBV20-1 and TRBJ2-3; tentative D call: TRBD2 (7 bases). The CDR3 covers 17 residues. CDR1 and CDR2 from the germline V gene are DFQATT and SNEGSKA (reference sequence). Trimming took 3 bases from V and 3 from J, leaving 22 bases between them. The CDR3 bases are TGCAGTGCTAGTAGGGGGGGGGCAGGAGCGGTAACAGATACGCAGTATTTT. Its translation is CSASRGGAGAVTDTQYF.

The chain links TRBV5-1 to TRBJ1-6; 10 bases agree with TRBD1. The junction had 4 bases not matched to a gene; V was cut back by 3 bases and J by 7 bases. Germline CDR1 and CDR2: SGHRS and YFSETQ. The CDR3 consists of 15 residues. This CDR3 reads CASSYGGQGNSPLHF. The CDR3 coding sequence is TGCGCCAGCAGCTATGGGGGACAGGGGAATTCACCCCTCCACTTT.

V gene TRBV5-4 combines with J gene TRBJ1-3, with D maybe TRBD1 (5 bases). In germline, CDR1 is SGHNT, CDR2 YYREEE (reference sequence). Trimming removed 0 bases from V and 6 bases from J, with 7 bases in between. The CDR3 totals 13 residues. The CDR3 nucleotides are TGTGCCAGCAGCTTGGTAGGGGAAAACACCATATATTTT. Amino acids: CASSLVGENTIYF.

The chain couples TRBV10-3 to TRBJ1-2, with 9 bases fitting TRBD1. Trimming took 5 bases from V and 4 from J; bases not matched to a gene: 5. Germline CDR1 reads ENHRY; CDR2 reads SYGVKD. The CDR3 is 14 amino acids. The DNA for the CDR3 is TGTGCCATCAGTCCAGGGACAGGGCCCTATGGCTACACCTTC. This encodes CAISPGTGPYGYTF.

The genes are TRBV5-8 and TRBJ2-5; D might be TRBD1 (6 bases). This CDR3 comprises 14 residues. Looked up from germline, CDR1 is SGHTS and CDR2 is YDEGEE. V was pared by 1 base and J by 5 bases, with 12 bases between. DNA for the CDR3: TGTGCCAGCAGCTTGCGTTCAGGGGTGGAGACCCAGTACTTC. Amino acid sequence: CASSLRSGVETQYF.

The chain recombines TRBV5-1 with TRBJ2-6; 9 bases line up with TRBD2. The CDR3 sequence is 16 residues long. Per the germline V gene, CDR1 is SGHRS and CDR2 is YFSETQ. V was clipped by 0 bases and J by 6 bases; unmatched bases: 4. In DNA form, the CDR3 reads TGCGCCAGCAGCTTGGAAGCGGGGGGCGCGGCCAACGTCCTGACTTTC. Protein: CASSLEAGGAANVLTF.

The rearrangement links TRBV3-1 (or the pseudogene TRBV3-2) to TRBJ2-5; 10 bases line up with TRBD2. Per the germline V gene, CDR1 is LGHDT and CDR2 is YNNKEL (reference sequence). CDR3 length: 14 residues. Trimming at V came to 1 base and at J to 5 bases, leaving 1 base not matched to a gene. CDR3 nucleotide sequence: TGTGCCAGCAGCCAAGCAGCGGGGGGGGAGACCCAGTACTTC. Its translation: CASSQAAGGETQYF.